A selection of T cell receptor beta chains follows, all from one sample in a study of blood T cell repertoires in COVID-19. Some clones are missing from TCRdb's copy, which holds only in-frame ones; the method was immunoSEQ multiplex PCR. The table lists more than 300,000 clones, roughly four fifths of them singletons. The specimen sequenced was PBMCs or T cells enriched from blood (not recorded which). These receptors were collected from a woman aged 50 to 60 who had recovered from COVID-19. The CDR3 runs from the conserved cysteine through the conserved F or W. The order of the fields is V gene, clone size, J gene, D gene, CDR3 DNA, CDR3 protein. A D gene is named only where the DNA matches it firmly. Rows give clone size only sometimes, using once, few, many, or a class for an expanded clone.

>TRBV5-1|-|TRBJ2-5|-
TGCGCCAGCAGCTTGGAGACAAACCAAGAGACCCAGTACTTC
CASSLETNQETQYF
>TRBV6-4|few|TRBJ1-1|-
TGTGCCAGCAGTGACGGTGGTCCCGTCCCCCCGGGTCTGAACACTGAAGCTTTCTTT
CASSDGGPVPPGLNTEAFF
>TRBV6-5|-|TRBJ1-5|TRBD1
TGTGCCAGCAACCCGACAGGGAGCAATCAGCCCCAGCATTTT
CASNPTGSNQPQHF
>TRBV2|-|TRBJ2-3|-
TGTGCCAGCAGTGTCGGAGGGGCGCGGACAGATACGCAGTATTTT
CASSVGGARTDTQYF
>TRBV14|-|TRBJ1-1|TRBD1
TGTGCCAGCAGCCAGCGAGGGACAGGGGATACTGAAGCTTTCTTT
CASSQRGTGDTEAFF
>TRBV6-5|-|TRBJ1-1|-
TGTGCCAGCAGGGGGGAGGGTCTGACTGAAGCTTTCTTT
CASRGEGLTEAFF
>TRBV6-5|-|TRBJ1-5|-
TGTGCCAGCTGGCAGGGTTATAGCAATCAGCCCCAGCATTTT
CASWQGYSNQPQHF
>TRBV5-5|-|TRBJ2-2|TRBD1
TGTGCCAGCTCCAGGATCGGACAGGGGGCGAACACCGGGGAGCTGTTTTTT
CASSRIGQGANTGELFF
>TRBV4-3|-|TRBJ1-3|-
TGCGCCAGCAGCCAAGACAGTTTCTCTGGAAACACCATATATTTT
CASSQDSFSGNTIYF
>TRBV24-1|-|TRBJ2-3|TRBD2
TGTGCCACCAGTGCAAGAAGCGGGGGGGCAGGAGATACGCAGTATTTT
CATSARSGGAGDTQYF
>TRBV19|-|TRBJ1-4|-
TGTGCCAGTAGTCGGGACATCCTTGAAAAACTGTTTTTT
CASSRDILEKLFF